The rows below give T cell receptor beta chains drawn from one sample of a study of blood T cell repertoires in COVID-19. The table came from immunoSEQ multiplex PCR; TCRdb's copy has only in-frame clones and leaves some out. The data show approximately 86,000 clones, 80% seen once. Sequencing was performed on peripheral blood. These receptors all come from a woman aged 70-85 years with acute or convalescent COVID-19. Both conserved end residues are part of each CDR3. The D gene is left open where the match is weak. A clone size is listed for some rows: how often the clone was seen (once, few, many), or a class if it is expanded.

v_call	d_call	j_call	clone_size	cdr3_nt	cdr3_aa
TRBV5-3	NA	TRBJ1-2	NA	TGTGCCCCTCCCAGTGGCTACACCTTC	CAPPSGYTF
TRBV25-1	NA	TRBJ1-6	NA	TGTGCCAGCAGTGAAATCGGTGGTAATTCACCCCTCCACTTT	CASSEIGGNSPLHF
TRBV6-5	TRBD1	TRBJ1-5	few	TGTGCCAGCAGTATAGGGGGCAGAGACCAGCCCCAGCATTTT	CASSIGGRDQPQHF
TRBV7-6	NA	TRBJ1-5	NA	TGTGCCAGCAGCTTAGAGTGGGGAGGGACTCAGCCCCAGCATTTT	CASSLEWGGTQPQHF
TRBV28	NA	TRBJ1-6	NA	TGTGCCAGCAGAGAGGGTCCGGAGAATTCACCCCTCCACTTT	CASREGPENSPLHF
TRBV30	TRBD2	TRBJ2-1	NA	TGTGCCTGGAGCCTAGCGGGGGGGAGCTCCTACAATGAGCAGTTCTTC	CAWSLAGGSSYNEQFF
TRBV9	NA	TRBJ1-2	NA	TGTGCCAGCACCCGGACTGATTATGGCTACACCTTC	CASTRTDYGYTF
TRBV18	TRBD1	TRBJ2-7	NA	TGTGCCAGCTCACCATCCGCCGGGACAGCCTACGAGCAGTACTTC	CASSPSAGTAYEQYF
TRBV5-6	TRBD1	TRBJ1-2	NA	TGTGCCAGCACCATACAGGGGGCGCCCGGCTACACCTTC	CASTIQGAPGYTF
TRBV5-1	NA	TRBJ2-2	NA	TGCGCCAGCAGCCACGAGAGGGGGTTCACCGGGGAGCTGTTTTTT	CASSHERGFTGELFF
TRBV29-1	TRBD1	TRBJ1-5	NA	TGCAGCGCGAGAGGGGACAGGGGGCTCAATCAGCCCCAGCATTTT	CSARGDRGLNQPQHF
TRBV9	TRBD1	TRBJ1-2	once	TGTGCCAGCAGCGTAGGGGGGACAGGTGGGAGATACACCTTC	CASSVGGTGGRYTF
TRBV9	NA	TRBJ1-2	NA	TGTGCCAGCAGCGTAACAGGGTCGCCCGAGAATGGCTACACCTTC	CASSVTGSPENGYTF
TRBV5-4	NA	TRBJ1-2	NA	TGTGCCAGCAGCCCCCAGGGAGGAGGTGGCTACACCTTC	CASSPQGGGGYTF
TRBV5-8	TRBD1	TRBJ2-1	NA	TGTGCCAGCAGCGACAGGGGCGGGTACTACAATGAGCAGTTCTTC	CASSDRGGYYNEQFF
TRBV2	NA	TRBJ2-7	NA	TGTGCCAGCAGTGTGGAGGGGATCGAGCAGTACTTC	CASSVEGIEQYF
TRBV4-2	NA	TRBJ1-5	NA	TGTGCCAGCAGCCAAGTCAGGGATAGCAATCAGCCCCAGCATTTT	CASSQVRDSNQPQHF
TRBV9	NA	TRBJ1-5	NA	TGTGCCAGCAGCCGAGGGGGGGAGGCGGGGCAGCCCCAGCATTTT	CASSRGGEAGQPQHF
TRBV5-1	NA	TRBJ1-2	once	TGCGCCAGCAGCTTGGGGGCCGGGGAGGGCTACACCTTC	CASSLGAGEGYTF
TRBV27	NA	TRBJ2-7	NA	TGTGCCAGCAGAAAAGCGGGTCTGGGGGACCAGCAGTACTTC	CASRKAGLGDQQYF
TRBV7-9	NA	TRBJ1-1	NA	TGTGCCAGCAGCCCGCAGGGAACAAGGAACACTGAAGCTTTCTTT	CASSPQGTRNTEAFF
TRBV5-1	TRBD2	TRBJ2-3	NA	TGCGCCAGCGGCGAGCGGGGGATTAGCACAGATACGCAGTATTTT	CASGERGISTDTQYF
TRBV27	TRBD1	TRBJ1-2	NA	TGTGCCAGCGGGGACAGGGTAAACTATGGCTACACCTTC	CASGDRVNYGYTF
TRBV13	NA	TRBJ1-3	once	TGTGCCAGCAGCTTAGGGGGGAGGGCTGGAAACACCATATATTTT	CASSLGGRAGNTIYF
TRBV24-1	NA	TRBJ2-3	NA	TGTGCCACCAGTGATAGGCAGGGAAACACAGATACGCAGTATTTT	CATSDRQGNTDTQYF
TRBV9	NA	TRBJ2-7	NA	TGTGCCAGCAGCGTTCGTCTAGCTTTGCAGTACTTC	CASSVRLALQYF
TRBV7-3	TRBD1	TRBJ2-7	NA	TGTGCCAGCAGCCCTCGACAGGGGGGCGAGCAGTACTTC	CASSPRQGGEQYF
TRBV5-4	TRBD1	TRBJ1-2	few	TGTGCCAGCAGCTTTACAGGGGGTAATGGCTACACCTTC	CASSFTGGNGYTF
TRBV20-1	NA	TRBJ2-7	NA	TGCAGTGCTAGACTCTACGAGCAGTACTTC	CSARLYEQYF
TRBV4-3	TRBD1	TRBJ1-1	NA	TGCGCCAGCAGCCAGTCGTTGCAGGGGGTTCCTGAAGCTTTCTTT	CASSQSLQGVPEAFF
TRBV20-1	TRBD2	TRBJ2-7	once	TGCAGTGCTAGTCGACTAGCTGCCACCTACGAGCAGTACTTC	CSASRLAATYEQYF
TRBV10-3	NA	TRBJ2-1	few	TGTGCCATCAGAGATGGGACATCCGATGAGCAGTTCTTC	CAIRDGTSDEQFF
TRBV28	NA	TRBJ1-5	once	TGTGCCAGCGAGGCCCCCGGAGGTCAGCCCCAGCATTTT	CASEAPGGQPQHF
TRBV28	NA	TRBJ1-1	NA	TGTGCCAGCAGGACCCTAGGGAACACTGAAGCTTTCTTT	CASRTLGNTEAFF
TRBV3-1/TRBV3-2	TRBD1	TRBJ1-2	NA	TGTGCCAGCAGCCCGACAGGGGGCTCTAACTATGGCTACACCTTC	CASSPTGGSNYGYTF
TRBV7-3	TRBD1	TRBJ2-1	NA	TGTGCCAGCCCGGCCTACAGGGGGTCCTACAATGAGCAGTTCTTC	CASPAYRGSYNEQFF
TRBV4-2	NA	TRBJ2-5	NA	TGTGCCAGCAGCCAGGCGGGCCCACGAGAGACCCAGTACTTC	CASSQAGPRETQYF
TRBV25-1	NA	TRBJ1-6	NA	TGTGCCAGCAAAGGACAGAGCAATAATTCACCCCTCCACTTT	CASKGQSNNSPLHF
TRBV5-1	TRBD2	TRBJ2-7	NA	TGCGCCAGCAGTTCTAGCGGGGATAACTACGAGCAGTACTTC	CASSSSGDNYEQYF
TRBV30	NA	TRBJ1-1	NA	TGTGCCTGGAGTCGAAGCTTTTTGAACACTGAAGCTTTCTTT	CAWSRSFLNTEAFF
TRBV25-1	TRBD1	TRBJ1-2	NA	TGTGCCAGCAGTGCACAGGGGTCGGGAGGCTACACCTTC	CASSAQGSGGYTF
TRBV4-3	NA	TRBJ2-1	NA	TGCGCCAGCAGCCAAGCAAGGGGTATTAGGCAGTTCTTC	CASSQARGIRQFF
TRBV4-2	NA	TRBJ2-7	NA	TGTGCCAGCAGCCAAGCCCGGGGTTTCAACGAGCAGTACTTC	CASSQARGFNEQYF
TRBV29-1	NA	TRBJ2-7	NA	TGCAGCGTTGGAGACTTATCCTACGAGCAGTACTTC	CSVGDLSYEQYF
TRBV2	TRBD2	TRBJ2-2	few	TGTGCCAGCAGTGAACAAGCGGGAGTTACCGGGGAGCTGTTTTTT	CASSEQAGVTGELFF
TRBV7-2	TRBD2	TRBJ2-3	NA	TGTGCCAGCAGCTTTTTGCGGGGGGGCACAGATACGCAGTATTTT	CASSFLRGGTDTQYF
TRBV15	TRBD2	TRBJ2-7	NA	TGTGCCACCAGCAGAGAGCTAGCGGGAGCTTTAGAGCAGTACTTC	CATSRELAGALEQYF
TRBV27	TRBD1	TRBJ1-4	NA	TGTGCCAGCAGGGGACAGGGGTGGGGAAAACTGTTTTTT	CASRGQGWGKLFF
TRBV2	NA	TRBJ2-1	few	TGTGCCAGCTCTGGGACATTCTACAATGAGCAGTTCTTC	CASSGTFYNEQFF
TRBV2	TRBD1	TRBJ1-1	few	TGTGCCACCACGGAAGACAGGGGCACTGAAGCTTTCTTT	CATTEDRGTEAFF
TRBV30	NA	TRBJ2-1	NA	TGTGCCTGGAACCGGGGAGTAGGTGAGCAGTTCTTC	CAWNRGVGEQFF
TRBV10-3	NA	TRBJ1-2	NA	TGTGCCATCAGTGAGATTTTGTCGGGAGCTAACTATGGCTACACCTTC	CAISEILSGANYGYTF
TRBV5-6	NA	TRBJ2-7	NA	TGTGCCAGCAGCCGACCGGGGACACCAGCCTACGAGCAGTACTTC	CASSRPGTPAYEQYF
TRBV12-3/TRBV12-4	NA	TRBJ1-6	NA	TGTGCCAGCAGTTTACTTGGGCGCTCACCCCTCCACTTT	CASSLLGRSPLHF
TRBV11-3	TRBD1	TRBJ2-1	NA	TGTGCCAGCAGCTCGACAGGGAGCTCCTACAATGAGCAGTTCTTC	CASSSTGSSYNEQFF
TRBV18	TRBD2	TRBJ2-7	NA	TGTGCCAGCTCACCAAGGGGTAGCGGGGGCTACGAGCAGTACTTC	CASSPRGSGGYEQYF
TRBV5-4	TRBD2	TRBJ2-5	NA	TGTGCCAGCAGTTCGGGACTAGCGGGGGCACGCGGCGAGACCCAGTACTTC	CASSSGLAGARGETQYF
TRBV9	TRBD2	TRBJ2-7	NA	TGTGCCAGCAGCATGAGCGGGAGGGCCGGAGACGAGCAGTACTTC	CASSMSGRAGDEQYF
TRBV6-5	TRBD1	TRBJ2-7	NA	TGTGCCAGCAGTCCGGACAGGAACTACGAGCAGTACTTC	CASSPDRNYEQYF